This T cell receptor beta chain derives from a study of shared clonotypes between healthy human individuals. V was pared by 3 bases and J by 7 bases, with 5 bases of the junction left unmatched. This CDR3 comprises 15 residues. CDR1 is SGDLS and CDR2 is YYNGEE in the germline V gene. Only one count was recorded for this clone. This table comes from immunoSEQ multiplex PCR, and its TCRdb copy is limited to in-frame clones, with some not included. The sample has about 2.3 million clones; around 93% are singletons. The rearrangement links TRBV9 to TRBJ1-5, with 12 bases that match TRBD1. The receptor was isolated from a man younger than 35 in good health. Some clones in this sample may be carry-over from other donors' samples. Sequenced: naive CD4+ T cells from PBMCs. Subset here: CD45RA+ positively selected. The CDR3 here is CASSEGQGARQPQHF. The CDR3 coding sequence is TGTGCCAGCAGCGAGGGACAGGGGGCGCGGCAGCCCCAGCATTTT. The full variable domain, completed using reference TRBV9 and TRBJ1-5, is DSGVTQTPKHLITATGQRVTLRCSPRSGDLSVYWYQQSLDQGLQFLIQYYNGEERAKGNILERFSAQQFPDLHSELNLSSLELGDSALYFCASSEGQGARQPQHFGDGTRLSIL.